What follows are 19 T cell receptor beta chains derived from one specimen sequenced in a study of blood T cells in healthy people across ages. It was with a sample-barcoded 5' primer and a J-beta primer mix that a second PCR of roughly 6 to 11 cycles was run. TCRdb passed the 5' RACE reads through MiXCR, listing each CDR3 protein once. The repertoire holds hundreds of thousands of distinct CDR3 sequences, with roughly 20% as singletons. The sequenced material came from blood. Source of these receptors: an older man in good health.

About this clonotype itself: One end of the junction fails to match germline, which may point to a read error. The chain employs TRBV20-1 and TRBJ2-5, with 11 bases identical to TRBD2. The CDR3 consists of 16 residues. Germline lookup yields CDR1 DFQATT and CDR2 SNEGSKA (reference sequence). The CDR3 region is CSVMPTGLADQETRYF. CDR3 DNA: TGCAGTGTTATGCCCACGGGACTAGCGGACCAAGAGACCCGGTACTTC.

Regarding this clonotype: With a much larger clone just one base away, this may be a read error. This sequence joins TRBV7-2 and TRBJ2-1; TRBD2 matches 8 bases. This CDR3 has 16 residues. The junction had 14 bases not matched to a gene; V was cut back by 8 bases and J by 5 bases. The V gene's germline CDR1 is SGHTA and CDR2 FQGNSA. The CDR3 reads CASGLILAGLNNEQFF. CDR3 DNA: TGTGCCAGCGGCCTCATTTTAGCGGGATTGAACAATGAGCAGTTCTTC.

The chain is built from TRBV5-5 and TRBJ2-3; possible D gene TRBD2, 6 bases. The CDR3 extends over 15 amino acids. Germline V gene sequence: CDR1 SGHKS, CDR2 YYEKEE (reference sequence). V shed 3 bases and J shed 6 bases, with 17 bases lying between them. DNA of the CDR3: TGTGCCAGCAGCTCCCGGTCGGGGGTGGGGGATACGCAGTATTTT. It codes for CASSSRSGVGDTQYF. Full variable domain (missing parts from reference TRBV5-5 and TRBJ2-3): DAGVTQSPTHLIKTRGQQVTLRCSPISGHKSVSWYQQVLGQGPQFIFQYYEKEERGRGNFPDRFSARQFPNYSSELNVNALLLGDSALYLCASSSRSGVGDTQYFGPGTRLTVL.

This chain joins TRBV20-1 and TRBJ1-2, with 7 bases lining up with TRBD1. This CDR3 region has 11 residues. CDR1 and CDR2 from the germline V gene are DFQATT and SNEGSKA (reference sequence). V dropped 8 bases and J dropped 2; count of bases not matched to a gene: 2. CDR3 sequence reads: CSLGQNYGYTF. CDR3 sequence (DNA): TGCAGTCTGGGACAGAACTATGGCTACACCTTC.

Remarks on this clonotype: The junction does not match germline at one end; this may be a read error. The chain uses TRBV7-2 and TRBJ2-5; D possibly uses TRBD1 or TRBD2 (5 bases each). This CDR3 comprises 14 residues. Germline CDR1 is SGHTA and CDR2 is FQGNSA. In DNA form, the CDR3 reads TGTGCCAGCAGCTCAATGAGGGGTCTTGAGACCCAGTGCTTC. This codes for CASSSMRGLETQCF.

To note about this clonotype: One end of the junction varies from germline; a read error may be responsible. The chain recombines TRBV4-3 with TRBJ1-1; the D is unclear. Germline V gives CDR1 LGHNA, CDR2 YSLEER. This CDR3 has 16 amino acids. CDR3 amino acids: CTSSQSRQQPNTEAFF. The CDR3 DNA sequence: TGCACCAGCAGCCAAAGTCGGCAACAGCCGAACACTGAAGCTTTCTTT.

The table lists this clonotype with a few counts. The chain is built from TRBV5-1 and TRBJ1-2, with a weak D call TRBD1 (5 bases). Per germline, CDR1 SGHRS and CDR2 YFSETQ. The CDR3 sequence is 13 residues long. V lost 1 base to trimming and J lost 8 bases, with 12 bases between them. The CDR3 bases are TGCGCCAGCAGCTTGCAGGGAGGAGAGGGCTACACCTTC. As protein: CASSLQGGEGYTF.

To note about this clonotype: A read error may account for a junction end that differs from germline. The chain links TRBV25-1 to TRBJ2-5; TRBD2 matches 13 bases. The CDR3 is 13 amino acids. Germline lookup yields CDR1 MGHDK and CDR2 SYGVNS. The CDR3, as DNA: TGTGCCAGCAGTGAGACTAGCGGGAGGAGTGAGTTCTTC. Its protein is CASSETSGRSEFF.

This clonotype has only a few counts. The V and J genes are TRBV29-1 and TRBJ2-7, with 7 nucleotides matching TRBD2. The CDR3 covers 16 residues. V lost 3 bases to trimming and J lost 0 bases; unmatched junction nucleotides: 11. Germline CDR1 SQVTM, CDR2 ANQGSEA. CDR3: CSVDGLADNFSYEQYF. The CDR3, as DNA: TGCAGCGTTGATGGTCTAGCGGACAACTTCTCCTACGAGCAGTACTTC.

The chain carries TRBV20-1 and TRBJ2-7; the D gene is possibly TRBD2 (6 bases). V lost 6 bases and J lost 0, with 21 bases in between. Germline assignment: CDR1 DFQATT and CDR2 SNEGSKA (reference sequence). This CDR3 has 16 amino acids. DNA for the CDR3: TGCAGTGCGGCAAGGAGGGGCCAAGGCGCCTCCTACGAGCAGTACTTC. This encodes CSAARRGQGASYEQYF.

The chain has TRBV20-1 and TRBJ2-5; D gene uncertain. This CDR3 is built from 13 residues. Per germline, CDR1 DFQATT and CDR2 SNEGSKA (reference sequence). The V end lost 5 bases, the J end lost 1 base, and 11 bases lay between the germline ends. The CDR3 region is CSAEGLGQETQYF. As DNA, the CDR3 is TGCAGTGCTGAAGGATTGGGCCAAGAGACCCAGTACTTC.

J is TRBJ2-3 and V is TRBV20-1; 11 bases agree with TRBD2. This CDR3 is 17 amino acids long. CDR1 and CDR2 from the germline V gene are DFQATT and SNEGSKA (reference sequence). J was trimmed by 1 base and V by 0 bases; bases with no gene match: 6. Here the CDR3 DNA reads TGCAGTGCTAGAGACCCCACTAGCGGGAGAGGCACAGATACGCAGTATTTT. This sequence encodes CSARDPTSGRGTDTQYF.

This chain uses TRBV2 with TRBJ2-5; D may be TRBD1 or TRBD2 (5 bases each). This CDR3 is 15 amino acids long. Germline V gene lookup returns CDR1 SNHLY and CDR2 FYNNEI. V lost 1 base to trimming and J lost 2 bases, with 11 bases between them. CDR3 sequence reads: CASSEVLGPQETQYF. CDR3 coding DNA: TGTGCCAGCAGTGAAGTGTTGGGACCTCAAGAGACCCAGTACTTC.

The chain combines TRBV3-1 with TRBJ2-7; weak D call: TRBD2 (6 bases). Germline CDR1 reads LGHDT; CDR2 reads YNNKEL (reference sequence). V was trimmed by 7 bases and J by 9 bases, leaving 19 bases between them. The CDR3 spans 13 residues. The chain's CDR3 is CASTGGKGFLQYF. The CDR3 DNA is TGTGCCAGCACAGGCGGGAAGGGGTTCTTGCAGTACTTC.

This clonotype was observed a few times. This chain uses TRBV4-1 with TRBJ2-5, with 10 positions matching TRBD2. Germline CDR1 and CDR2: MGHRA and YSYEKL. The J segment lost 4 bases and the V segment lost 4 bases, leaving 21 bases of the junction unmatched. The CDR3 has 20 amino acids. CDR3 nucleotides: TGCGCCAGCAGCCTCGAATATATGGGAGCCCTAGCGGGAGTTAGAGAGACCCAGTACTTC. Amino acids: CASSLEYMGALAGVRETQYF.

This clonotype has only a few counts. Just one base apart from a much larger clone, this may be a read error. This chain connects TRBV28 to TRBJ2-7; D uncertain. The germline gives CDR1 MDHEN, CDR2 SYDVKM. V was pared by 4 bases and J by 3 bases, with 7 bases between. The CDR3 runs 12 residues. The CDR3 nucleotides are TGTGCCAGCAGTTCCCCCGTCTACGAGCAGTACTTC. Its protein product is CASSSPVYEQYF.

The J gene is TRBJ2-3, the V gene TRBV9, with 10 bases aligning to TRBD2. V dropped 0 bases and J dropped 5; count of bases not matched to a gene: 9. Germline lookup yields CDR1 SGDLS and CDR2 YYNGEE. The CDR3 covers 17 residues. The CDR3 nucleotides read TGTGCCAGCAGCGTAGCTACCGGGACTAGCGCAGGAGATACGCAGTATTTT. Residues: CASSVATGTSAGDTQYF.

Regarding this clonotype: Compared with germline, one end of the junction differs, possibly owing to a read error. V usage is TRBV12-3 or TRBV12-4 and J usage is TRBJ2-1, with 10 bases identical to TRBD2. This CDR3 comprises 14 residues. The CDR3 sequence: CASRGLADGNGQLF. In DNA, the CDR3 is TGTGCCAGCAGAGGACTAGCGGATGGTAATGGGCAGCTCTTC.

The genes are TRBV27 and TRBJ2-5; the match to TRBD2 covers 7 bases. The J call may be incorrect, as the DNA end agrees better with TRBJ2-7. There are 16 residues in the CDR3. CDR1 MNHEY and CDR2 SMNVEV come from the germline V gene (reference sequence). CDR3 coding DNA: TGTGCCAGCAGTTTATGGGGCGTGGGAGGGAGGAACGAGCAGTACTTC. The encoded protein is CASSLWGVGGRNEQYF.